One and the same sample provided the 19 T cell receptor beta chains below, sequenced in a study of cytomegalovirus exposure and HLA in healthy donors. PCR primers comprised 60 Vbeta and 13 Jbeta primers. Sequencing was performed with immunoSEQ multiplex PCR; in TCRdb, only in-frame clones are kept and a portion is missing. Of approximately 210,000 clones listed, approximately 86% are singletons. The sequenced sample was PBMCs. These receptors were obtained from a woman between 18 and 30 years old in good health and CMV-seronegative.

The count of this clone is one. The CDR3 protein is CASSSSGTVPDTQYF. The DNA for the CDR3 is TGTGCCAGCAGCTCGTCCGGGACAGTCCCAGATACGCAGTATTTT. The chain is built from TRBV7-9 and TRBJ2-3, with 7 bases identical to TRBD1. Germline V gene lookup returns CDR1 SEHNR and CDR2 FQNEAQ (reference sequence). V was clipped by 4 bases and J by 4 bases; unmatched bases: 8. The CDR3 spans 15 residues.

The chain is built from TRBV11-3 and TRBJ2-7; 7 nucleotides line up with TRBD2. Germline values: CDR1 SGHNT, CDR2 YENEEA. V was pared by 1 base and J by 4 bases, with 7 bases of the junction left unmatched. This CDR3 has 15 amino acids. The CDR3 here is CASSLGAGVRYEQYF. As DNA, the CDR3 is TGTGCCAGCAGCTTAGGGGCGGGAGTTCGGTACGAGCAGTACTTC.

The chain joins TRBV21-1 to TRBJ2-1; no check of the table's D call, TRBD2, against the DNA was made. TRBV21-1 is a documented pseudogene. The CDR3 covers 19 residues. CDR3: CASSKVRGLAGGENYEQFF. The DNA for the CDR3 is TGTGCCAGCAGCAAAGTTAGGGGACTAGCGGGCGGGGAAAATTATGAGCAGTTCTTC.

J is TRBJ2-1 and V is TRBV7-3; 13 nucleotides agree with TRBD2. CDR3 length: 18 residues. CDR1 and CDR2 (germline): SGHTA, FQGTGA. V lost 4 bases and J lost 0; bases outside the gene matches: 6. The CDR3: CASSCELAGGPSYNEQFF. For the CDR3, the DNA is TGTGCCAGCAGCTGCGAACTAGCGGGAGGGCCCTCCTACAATGAGCAGTTCTTC.

The rearrangement links TRBV5-1 to TRBJ2-7; 7 nucleotides line up with TRBD2. CDR3 size: 14 residues. Germline CDR1 is SGHRS and CDR2 is YFSETQ. V was clipped by 2 bases and J by 5 bases; unmatched bases: 7. CDR3 protein: CASSLGGGRNEQYF. In DNA form, the CDR3 reads TGCGCCAGCAGCTTAGGTGGCGGGAGAAACGAGCAGTACTTC.

This chain connects TRBV30 to TRBJ1-4, with 8 bases that match TRBD1. V gave up 1 base and J gave up 1 base; unmatched junction bases: 14. Germline loops: CDR1 GTSNPN, CDR2 SVGIG (reference sequence). This CDR3 region has 19 residues. CDR3 protein: CAWSARGDRRVGTNEKLFF. CDR3 DNA sequence: TGTGCCTGGAGTGCCCGTGGGGACAGGCGGGTGGGAACTAATGAAAAACTGTTTTTT.

The gene calls are TRBV7-8 and TRBJ2-3; 9 nucleotides align to TRBD2. From germline, CDR1 is SGHVS and CDR2 FQNEAQ. The junction had 4 bases not matched to a gene; V was cut back by 3 bases and J by 0 bases. The CDR3 contains 16 residues. CDR3 region: CASSFPSGDSTDTQYF. Here the CDR3 DNA reads TGTGCCAGCAGCTTCCCTAGCGGGGATAGCACAGATACGCAGTATTTT.

The rearrangement links TRBV4-2 to TRBJ1-4; D call uncertain. The CDR3 is 15 amino acids. Germline values: CDR1 LGHNA, CDR2 YNFKEQ. V lost 5 bases and J 8 bases, leaving 18 bases between the germline ends. The CDR3 DNA is TGTGCCAGCAGCGAAACTACATACGTTCGGGAAAAACTGTTTTTT. Encoded protein: CASSETTYVREKLFF.

Here the CDR3 reads CASSPTQAKNIQYF. The CDR3 DNA is TGTGCCAGCAGCCCCACTCAAGCCAAAAACATTCAGTACTTC. The genes are TRBV5-4 and TRBJ2-4; D is ambiguous. The CDR3 loop spans 14 amino acids. Trimming took off 4 bases at V and 0 bases at J, with 8 bases between the two ends. Germline CDR1 and CDR2: SGHNT and YYREEE (reference sequence).

The chain uses TRBV7-9 and TRBJ2-1; D possibly corresponds to TRBD2 (5 bases). Trimming took 8 bases from V and 5 from J, leaving 13 bases between them. The germline gives CDR1 SEHNR, CDR2 FQNEAQ (reference sequence). The CDR3 covers 13 residues. CDR3 DNA: TGTGCCAGCTTTGGACTGCGAAACAATGAGCAGTTCTTC. Translation gives CASFGLRNNEQFF.

This chain links TRBV19 with TRBJ1-1; TRBD1 agrees at 7 bases. Germline assignment: CDR1 LNHDA and CDR2 SQIVND (reference sequence). CDR3 size: 15 residues. V shed 5 bases, J shed 5 bases, and the junction held 11 bases outside the gene matches. The CDR3 here is CASSVDRVLRTEAFF. CDR3 DNA: TGTGCCAGTAGTGTCGACAGGGTACTACGGACTGAAGCTTTCTTT. Full variable domain (missing parts from reference TRBV19 and TRBJ1-1): DGGITQSPKYLFRKEGQNVTLSCEQNLNHDAMYWYRQDPGQGLRLIYYSQIVNDFQKGDIAEGYSVSREKKESFPLTVTSAQKNPTAFYLCASSVDRVLRTEAFFGQGTRLTVV.

This clone has just one count. This sequence joins TRBV12-5 and TRBJ2-7, with D tentatively TRBD1 (6 bases). V was shortened by 6 bases and J by 4 bases, with 16 bases between the two germline ends. The germline V gene has CDR1 LGHNT and CDR2 FRNRAP. The CDR3 is made up of 14 amino acids. The CDR3 spells CASGIQGGRYEQYF. The CDR3, as DNA: TGTGCTAGTGGCATACAGGGCGGGCGATACGAGCAGTACTTC. The variable domain in full, completed from reference TRBV12-5 and TRBJ2-7, reads DARVTQTPRHKVTEMGQEVTMRCQPILGHNTVFWYRQTMMQGLELLAYFRNRAPLDDSGMPKDRFSAEMPDATLATLKIQPSEPRDSAVYFCASGIQGGRYEQYFGPGTRLTVT.

The CDR3 region is CASSSLAGVETQYF. The CDR3, as DNA: TGCGCCAGCAGCTCGTTGGCGGGGGTGGAGACCCAGTACTTC. The chain is built from TRBV4-1 and TRBJ2-5, with TRBD2 identical over 7 bases. This CDR3 comprises 14 residues. Looked up from germline, CDR1 is MGHRA and CDR2 is YSYEKL. The V segment lost 5 bases and the J segment 5 bases; nucleotides outside the gene matches: 8.

The genes are TRBV21-1 and TRBJ1-1; the D call TRBD1 from the table was never checked on the DNA. TRBV21-1 is designated a pseudogene. The CDR3 is 15 amino acids. CDR3 nucleotides: TGTGCCAGCAACCATTCCCCGGCAGGGGCCCCTGAAGCTTTCTTT. Protein product: CASNHSPAGAPEAFF.

The chain has TRBV5-4 and TRBJ2-7, with TRBD1 matching 8 bases. V lost 4 bases and J lost 5; bases outside the gene matches: 11. There are 15 residues in the CDR3. Germline-derived CDR1 and CDR2 are SGHNT and YYREEE (reference sequence). CDR3: CASSPGQGDWNEQYF. In DNA, the CDR3 is TGTGCCAGCAGCCCTGGACAGGGAGATTGGAACGAGCAGTACTTC.

The J gene is TRBJ2-1, the V gene TRBV5-6, with 15 bases that match TRBD2. J was trimmed by 7 bases and V by 5 bases; bases with no gene match: 13. Germline V gene sequence: CDR1 SGHDT, CDR2 YYEEEE. CDR3 length equals 18 residues. CDR3 bases: TGTGCCAGCAGTTCCGGACTAGCGGGGGGGCCAGTGAGGAATGAGCAGTTCTTC. It is translated as CASSSGLAGGPVRNEQFF.

The CDR3 sequence: CASSLQGPHEQYF. In DNA, the CDR3 is TGCGCCAGCAGTTTACAGGGTCCCCACGAGCAGTACTTC. The chain couples TRBV5-1 to TRBJ2-7; weak D call: TRBD1 (6 bases). In germline, CDR1 is SGHRS, CDR2 YFSETQ. CDR3 length equals 13 residues. The germline V and J ends were trimmed by 5 bases and 5 bases, with 14 bases remaining between them.

The chain couples TRBV6-5 to TRBJ1-5; tentatively, D is TRBD1 (5 bases). Deletions cut 5 bases from V and 2 bases from J, with 10 bases between. This CDR3 region has 14 residues. The germline V gene encodes CDR1 MNHEY and CDR2 SVGAGI. CDR3 bases: TGTGCCAGCAGTCCTTGGGGGGGCAATCAGCCCCAGCATTTT. This codes for CASSPWGGNQPQHF.

This clone was seen a handful of times. This chain connects TRBV6-5 to TRBJ1-5; D gene unclear. The CDR3 extends over 10 amino acids. The V gene lost 8 bases and the J gene lost 10 bases, with 9 bases spanning the gap. Germline CDR1 is MNHEY and CDR2 is SVGAGI. The CDR3 sequence is CASGLRPQHF. CDR3 nucleotide sequence: TGTGCCAGCGGTCTGCGACCCCAGCATTTT.